This T cell receptor beta chain was recovered during a study of CD8 T cells in ankylosing spondylitis. The CDR3 totals 17 residues. The germline CDR1 and CDR2 sequences are DFQATT and SNEGSKA (reference sequence). With 0 bases removed from V and 6 bases from J, the gap between germline ends came to 20 bases. In making TCR beta libraries, quantitative 5'-RACE with molecular barcodes was used. From the 5' RACE reads, TCRdb called clonotypes with MiXCR, one entry per CDR3 protein. The data contain more than 250,000 distinct CDR3 sequences, roughly 11% of them singletons. In the case of this clonotype: No antigen is known for it.

The study's findings and limits: Ankylosing spondylitis blood seemed to carry a telltale TCR beta motif made of about 8 highly homologous variants.

The sample was blood, either unsorted or a sorted T cell fraction (not recorded which). The chain uses TRBV20-1 and TRBJ2-2, with a weak D call TRBD1 (5 bases). The clonotype was recovered from a female donor with ankylosing spondylitis or in good health (not recorded which). CDR3 bases: TGCAGTGCTAGAGATGGTCGGATTGGGGCGTGGGCCGGGGAGCTGTTTTTT. Residues: CSARDGRIGAWAGELFF.